Listed below are T cell receptor beta chains from one sample, sequenced in a study of T-cell memory formation after mild COVID-19. One entry per CDR3 protein results from TCRdb running MiXCR on the 5' RACE reads. The sample holds fewer than 500,000 distinct CDR3 sequences, around 25% seen once. Material for sequencing was PBMCs or a T cell subset sorted from them (not recorded which). These receptors all come from an adult woman who had mild COVID-19 (a few samples of this study predate the infection). Cell type and time point are not known. CDR3s include the opening cysteine and the closing phenylalanine or tryptophan. Not all rows give a size; the values are once, few, many and, for expanded clones, a class.

size	length	V	J	CDR3
.	15	TRBV20-1	TRBJ2-7	CSAPGLAGGFYEQYF
few	13	TRBV4-3	TRBJ1-6	CASSRYRVSPLHF
.	16	TRBV5-1	TRBJ2-1	CASSLARQARDNEQFF
.	14	TRBV7-6	TRBJ2-3	CASSLSGTGDTQYF
.	15	TRBV7-9	TRBJ1-1	CASSPGGRRNTEAFF
once	16	TRBV13	TRBJ1-1	CASSPGEIRVGAEAFF
few	13	TRBV7-3	TRBJ2-5	CASSVTPMETQYF
.	15	TRBV6-1	TRBJ2-7	CASRASGTAPYEQYF
once	15	TRBV7-3	TRBJ1-2	CASSQTRDTRSGYTF
.	12	TRBV12-3/TRBV12-4	TRBJ1-2	CASSLYPRYYTF
.	15	TRBV4-2	TRBJ1-1	CASSPGGRQDTEAFF
.	15	TRBV6-2/TRBV6-3	TRBJ2-1	CASSYPFEGEDEQFF
.	14	TRBV5-5	TRBJ2-1	CASRRGTSGNEQFF
.	16	TRBV7-8	TRBJ1-5	CASSYTSGRINQPQHF
few	13	TRBV5-1	TRBJ2-1	CASTGAPGGEQFF
.	14	TRBV12-3/TRBV12-4	TRBJ2-2	CASRRTSVTGELFF
few	11	TRBV20-1	TRBJ2-7	CSASEGVEQYF
few	14	TRBV7-8	TRBJ1-1	CASSQGQGRAEAFF
.	13	TRBV24-1	TRBJ2-1	CATSAEREMSQFF
many	14	TRBV20-1	TRBJ2-1	CSLPRGSSYNEQFF
.	16	TRBV12-3/TRBV12-4	TRBJ2-1	CASSFGAGSSYNEQFF
.	14	TRBV7-2	TRBJ2-3	CASTTGGRVDTQYF
few	16	TRBV24-1	TRBJ2-1	CATSEGLSGVPTGQFF
few	18	TRBV21-1	TRBJ1-2	CASSPRDRRARRDYGYTF
few	16	TRBV12-3/TRBV12-4	TRBJ1-1	CASSLPGPSPYTEAFF
few	13	TRBV7-9	TRBJ2-3	CASRDRATDTQYF
few	15	TRBV12-5	TRBJ1-2	CASGAGTGGNYGYTF
.	15	TRBV5-5	TRBJ2-1	CASSPLAGAYNEQFF
.	15	TRBV7-8	TRBJ2-1	CASSPDRADYNEQFF
.	14	TRBV3-1	TRBJ1-2	CASSLRPVNYGYTF
few	15	TRBV18	TRBJ2-3	CASSPEAAATDTQYF
.	15	TRBV7-8	TRBJ2-2	CASRPPDSNTGELFF
few	15	TRBV24-1	TRBJ2-6	CATSDQGAGANVLTF
few	13	TRBV7-8	TRBJ2-3	CASSPGPTDTQYF
few	16	TRBV6-5	TRBJ2-5	CASSKRGAVYQETQYF
few	15	TRBV2	TRBJ2-3	CASSPGLAGADTQYF
.	16	TRBV5-1	TRBJ1-2	CASSPQPQNPNYGYTF
few	15	TRBV12-3/TRBV12-4	TRBJ2-1	CASTVEGLLYNEQFF
.	15	TRBV7-8	TRBJ1-6	CASSLVDRVNSPLHF
.	20	TRBV6-2/TRBV6-3	TRBJ2-1	CASSYGGLAGGLSSYNEQFF
many	13	TRBV7-2	TRBJ2-5	CASSLSYQETQYF
few	15	TRBV9	TRBJ1-4	CASSPAGAHGEKLFF
few	12	TRBV30	TRBJ2-5	CAWSVFQETQYF
.	14	TRBV29-1	TRBJ1-1	CSVVTTATNTEAFF
.	14	TRBV5-1	TRBJ2-7	CASSLGGGLNEQYF
.	14	TRBV5-1	TRBJ2-7	CASSVRDTLYEQYF
few	12	TRBV3-1	TRBJ1-2	CASSQGMDGYTF
few	14	TRBV19	TRBJ2-2	CASSIPGAGGELFF
.	12	TRBV29-1	TRBJ1-2	CVSPGQGGGYTF
few	17	TRBV14	TRBJ2-2	CASSPWTSGIYTGELFF
.	14	TRBV9	TRBJ1-2	CASSKDRGSDGYTF
.	13	TRBV3-1	TRBJ2-7	CASRGETSYEQYF
few	14	TRBV7-8	TRBJ1-5	CASSPPSTDQPQHF
.	14	TRBV5-1	TRBJ2-5	CASTTAGLQETQYF
.	15	TRBV5-6	TRBJ2-7	CASSLATSGTYEQYF
.	13	TRBV12-3/TRBV12-4	TRBJ1-2	CASSSGQSYGYTF
.	15	TRBV2	TRBJ2-7	CASSESLAGPYEQYF
few	11	TRBV24-1	TRBJ2-3	CATSWTDTQYF
.	14	TRBV3-1	TRBJ1-1	CASSQDRQNTEAFF